By sample fraction, the clone carrying this T cell receptor beta chain is medium-sized. Antigen specificity is unknown. Measured with immunoSEQ multiplex PCR; TCRdb has only the in-frame clones, and not every one. Here the sample spans over 35,000 clones, about 78% being singletons. The record originates from a study of memory CD4+ T cells and cytomegalovirus serostatus. Study overall: Healthy Belgian adult donors included several CMV-positive and 24 CMV-negative people.

Single viable CD3+CD4+CD8-CD45RO+ cells were sorted as the memory CD4+ T cells. CMV serostatus came from serum IgG against pp150, pp28, p38, p52. After thawing, CD4+ T cells were positively selected. With 8 bases removed from V and 6 bases from J, the gap between germline ends came to 17 bases. Per the germline V gene, CDR1 is LNHDA and CDR2 is SQIVND (reference sequence). This CDR3 region has 14 residues. Overall study findings and caveats: The CMV-associated TCR signature appears largely within the CD4+ memory repertoire.

The sample was memory CD4+ T cells from blood. This sequence joins TRBV19 and TRBJ2-1, with D tentatively TRBD1 or TRBD2 (5 bases each). The receptor comes from an adult in good health and CMV-seronegative. CDR3 loop: CASAGTTVSNEQFF. CDR3 DNA sequence: TGTGCCAGTGCCGGGACGACGGTCAGCAATGAGCAGTTCTTC.